Sequencing of this T cell receptor (beta chain) was carried out in a study of cytomegalovirus exposure and HLA in healthy donors (dated by TCRdb to 2016 to 2017). As for the study more broadly: According to an earlier analysis of a few hundred of the donors, 150 million to 200 million T cells yielded roughly 110 million unique TCR beta sequences and less than 300 Gb of sequence data. Every repertoire in the discovery cohort had been generated on one and the same sequencing platform. Alongside the repertoire data, information on donor age, sex, ethnicity and CMV serostatus was compiled. A later genetic analysis took genome-wide SNP genotypes for about 55% of the roughly 700 donors and used that subset as a discovery cohort. Of the approximately 400 genotyped donors, roughly 85% fell in the genetic ancestry cluster associated with self-reported Caucasian donors. HLA typing included class I and class II loci at four-digit resolution. Among about 400 genotyped donors of the cohort, an average of about 220,000 unique TCR beta nucleotide sequences was sequenced per donor, of which about 19% were non-productive. An earlier analysis of 450 to 750 of the donors used high-throughput TCR beta sequencing to judge whether each TCR beta V gene segment behaved as functional or pseudogenic. An early release that covered about 600 HLA-typed donors contained approximately 300 gigabases of sequencing data and some 87 million unique TCR sequences. To study patterns of TCR occurrence, a later analysis re-analyzed previously published TCR beta repertoires from 700 or so donors and added high-resolution HLA genotyping. The study aimed to test whether cataloging public T cell receptors could reveal signatures of past pathogen exposure. Rather than using new phenotypic data, the later analysis identified candidate immune exposures from TCR beta sequences and from how often those sequences occurred across donors. Four or five DR-DQ haplotypes were treated as single units for association and clustering because of strong linkage in the cohort. The number of typed donors differed by locus: roughly 620-630 for A, B, C, DRB1 and DQB1; some 500 for DQA1; over 600 for DPA1; and roughly 490 for DPB1. To predict cytomegalovirus infection status, the study brought together high-throughput TCR immunosequencing, statistical association of individual TCRs with disease status, and machine learning. In addition to the first cohort of 666 subjects, a separate validation cohort of approximately 120 different subjects was used. Using immunosequencing, the study profiled T cell repertoires from approximately 700 subjects and related those repertoires to cytomegalovirus serostatus. Here is what the overall study found, with its caveats: Strong co-occurrence of HLA alleles, especially DR and DQ, made assigning TCR associations to individual alleles difficult. In a later analysis, HLA-associated TCR beta chains showed more clonal expansion and lower generation probabilities than non-associated chains that were equally common. Presence/absence analyses assumed roughly uniform sequencing depth across donors, an assumption that may not hold. Because HLA typing was unavailable for some donors at each locus, only the typed subset was used in association tests. A later analysis found that TCR association rates varied across HLA loci, with DRB1 alleles showing the most associated TCRs and HLA-C alleles the fewest. Because counts were too low, roughly 18 rarely observed V segments, including chromosome 9 orphons, were left out of the earlier analysis of some 640 of the donors. Correlated functional status among segregating V segments might reflect linkage disequilibrium, but an unknown experimental factor could not be ruled out. Immune exposure information for the cohort was limited to CMV serostatus. A later genetic analysis associated a missense DCLRE1C variant with V-gene and J-gene trimming of TCR beta chains, and an independent cohort replicated the association. Because the 87-base-pair reads could not distinguish some IMGT-functional V segments, including TRBV6-2 and TRBV6-3, those segments were excluded. Three of the identified cytomegalovirus-associated TCR beta chains were confirmed in vitro to be specific for cytomegalovirus antigens. Most TCR sequences were observed very rarely across donors, whereas some public TCRs were present in many individuals. Most CMV-associated TCR beta chains appeared to be HLA-restricted in a later analysis, and the HLA associations seemed to be driven largely by CMV exposure. A cluster of highly shared sequence variants was judged likely to be a technical artifact of the sequencing pipeline. In this cohort, only TCR beta chains were sequenced, and detectable features were limited by the absence of alpha or paired-chain data. A later analysis associated 15,000 or so TCR beta sequences with specific HLA alleles at a false discovery rate of 0.05. An earlier analysis of approximately 600 of the donors showed that most TCR beta V segments appeared in productive rearrangements either about 87% or about 30% of the time, which broadly matched IMGT annotations. A later analysis reported that several top co-occurrence clusters appeared linked to parvovirus B19, influenza, CMV and Epstein-Barr virus. In both the original and validation cohorts, the classifier was reported to diagnose cytomegalovirus status with high specificity and sensitivity. The authors suggested that the approach could potentially be extended to other disease states and immunological phenotypes. The study listed 164 TCR beta chains as associated with cytomegalovirus. In a later genetic analysis, fewer N-insertions in productive TCRs were reported among donors in an Asian-associated ancestry cluster than the approximately 670-donor mean. A further reported finding was that TCR beta sequences accurately predicted the HLA-A and HLA-B alleles for most subjects in the first cohort.

Measured from the cysteine to the phenylalanine, the CDR3 is 14 residues long. Only the CDR3 part of the read is kept: 42 bases, read in frame from the first base. CDR1 and CDR2, per the germline V gene, are MGHDK and SYGVNS. V lost 6 bases and J lost 4 bases, and the count of bases not matched to a germline gene is 7. The method was the immunoSEQ multiplex PCR assay. For the multiplex PCR, a mixture combining 60 forward primers for TCR Vbeta segments and 13 reverse primers for TCR Jbeta segments was used. A multiplex PCR assay on genomic DNA amplified the CDR3 region of rearranged TCR beta genes. On the Illumina HiSeq System, the amplified TCR beta libraries were sequenced as 87-base-pair reads. As for the original processing: Across the 500 to 750 repertoires, a later analysis counted approximately 83 million unique TCR beta chains, 9.5 million to 12 million of which were shared by at least two donors. A nearest-neighbor algorithm error-corrected the raw reads and collapsed the reads into unique sequences, merging closely related sequences to remove PCR and sequencing errors. V, D and J gene segments were assigned by aligning CDR3 sequences to IMGT reference sequences. For a sequence to be retained, a match of at least six nucleotides was required to both a V gene segment and a J gene segment. A rearrangement was called productive if the CDR3 had no stop codons and remained in frame with V and J, and every other rearrangement was called non-productive. Following IMGT convention, CDR3 was defined as the stretch from the second conserved V-encoded cysteine up to the conserved J-encoded phenylalanine. Sequences without an unambiguous match to a single V gene segment were excluded from the earlier analysis of approximately 560 of the donors. An earlier analysis of roughly 590 of the donors called V segments functional above 56.7% productive rearrangements and segregating when the between-donor standard deviation exceeded 5%. A statistical classification framework was built for diagnosing cytomegalovirus status from the catalog of TCR beta chain sequences. A later analysis assigned V and J genes by comparing TCR nucleotide sequences with IMGT/GENE-DB human TR gene sequences. Using the TCRdist pipeline, a later analysis assigned CDR3 sequences along with most-parsimonious VDJ recombination scenarios. In a later analysis, each TCR beta chain was defined by its CDR3 amino acid sequence together with its V-gene family, and reads lacking a unique V-gene family were excluded. To address suspected cross-contamination and a sequencing artifact, a later analysis removed under 600 highly shared, low-generation-probability nucleotide sequences. In a later analysis, a clonal expansion index was calculated for each public chain from normalized within-repertoire ranks of inferred template counts. In a later analysis, generation probabilities were computed using a VDJ recombination model fitted to out-of-frame rearrangements, and the results were checked against IGoR. A later analysis scored TCR-TCR, TCR-HLA and TCR-CMV co-occurrence with hypergeometric tests, applying a repertoire-size bias correction to TCR pairs. False discovery rates were estimated in a later analysis by permuting HLA or CMV assignments 20 times. A later analysis grouped co-occurring TCRs with DBSCAN, adding TCRdist sequence similarity when clustering within HLA-allele-positive subsets. For co-occurrence clustering, repertoires with fewer than 30,000 or more than 120,000 public chains were excluded, along with about five repertoires with anomalous nucleotide sharing. In its TCRdb copy, this immuneACCESS table keeps in-frame sequences only and misses some clones. Where compared with another copy, unresolved V genes explain less than half of these, and the others have no known cause. V, J and clone size derive from that table, while D and trimming were established from the DNA sequence. The sample table shows more than 95,000 clones, and about 80% are seen once. The ten most abundant clones make up approximately 5% of the sample.

Points on this clone: Its antigen remains unidentified. Nothing much larger sits one base from this clone, and base qualities are not available.

In total, roughly 670 healthy bone marrow donors made up the cohort. Cohort members were all nominally healthy when sampled, although unrecorded immune exposures were likely present. The donor tested CMV seropositive and was one of the 289 seropositive cohort members. Each donor provided a peripheral blood sample, and peripheral blood mononuclear cells were used for TCR beta sequencing. The Qiagen DNeasy Blood Extraction Kit was used to extract genomic DNA from the blood cell samples. The sequence was obtained from a woman aged 18-30 years in good health and CMV-seropositive. This chain joins TRBV25-1 to TRBJ1-1; 8 middle bases align to TRBD1. Sequencing input: PBMCs. CDR3 loop: CASSQGARPTEAFF. At the DNA level, the sequence is TGTGCCAGCAGCCAGGGGGCGCGGCCCACTGAAGCTTTCTTT.